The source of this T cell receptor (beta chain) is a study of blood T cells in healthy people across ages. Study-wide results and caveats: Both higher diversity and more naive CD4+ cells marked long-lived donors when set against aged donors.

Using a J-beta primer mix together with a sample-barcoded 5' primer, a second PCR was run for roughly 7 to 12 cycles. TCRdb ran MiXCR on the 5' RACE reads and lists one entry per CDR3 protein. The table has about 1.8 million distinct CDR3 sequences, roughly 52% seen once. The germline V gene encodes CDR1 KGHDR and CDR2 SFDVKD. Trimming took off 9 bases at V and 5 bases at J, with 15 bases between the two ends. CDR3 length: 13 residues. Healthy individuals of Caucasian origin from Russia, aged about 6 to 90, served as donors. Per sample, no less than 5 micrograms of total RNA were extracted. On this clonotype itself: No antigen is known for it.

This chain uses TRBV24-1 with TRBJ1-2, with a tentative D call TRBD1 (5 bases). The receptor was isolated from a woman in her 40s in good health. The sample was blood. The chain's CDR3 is CATLGPGGYGYTF. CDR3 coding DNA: TGTGCCACCTTGGGACCAGGTGGATATGGCTACACCTTC.